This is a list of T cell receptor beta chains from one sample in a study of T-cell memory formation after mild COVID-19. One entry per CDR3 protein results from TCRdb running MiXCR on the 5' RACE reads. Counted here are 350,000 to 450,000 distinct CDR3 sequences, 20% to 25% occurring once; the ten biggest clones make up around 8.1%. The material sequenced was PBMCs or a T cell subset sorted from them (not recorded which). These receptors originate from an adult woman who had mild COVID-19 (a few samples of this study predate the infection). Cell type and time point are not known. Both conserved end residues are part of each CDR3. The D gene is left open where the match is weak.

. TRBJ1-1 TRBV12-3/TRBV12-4 CASSLPKTEAFF
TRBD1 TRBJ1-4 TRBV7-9 CASSSLGGQANEKLFF
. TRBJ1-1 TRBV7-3 CASSLAGSDTEAFF
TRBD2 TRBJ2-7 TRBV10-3 CAISPGLAGDYEQYF
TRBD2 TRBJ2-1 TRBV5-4 CASSLRREGEQFF
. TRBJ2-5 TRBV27 CASSLSSGSTQYF
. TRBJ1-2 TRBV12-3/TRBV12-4 CASSSPLGSSGYTF
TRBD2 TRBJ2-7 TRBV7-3 CASSLAGGVSEQYF
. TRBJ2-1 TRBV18 CASSPGPTHNEQFF
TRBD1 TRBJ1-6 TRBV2 CASSLTGLGSPLHF
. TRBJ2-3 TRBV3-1 CASSHAGNTDTQYF
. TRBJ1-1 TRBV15 CATSPRVDTEAFF
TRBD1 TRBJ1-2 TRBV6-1 CASQQGAEGYTF
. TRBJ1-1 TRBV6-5 CASSYVGYAEAFF
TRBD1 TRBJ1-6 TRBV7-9 CASSWDSDSPLHF
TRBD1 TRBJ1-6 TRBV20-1 CSARRQGANNSPLHF